This T cell receptor beta chain was retrieved from a study of control samples from healthy donors and cancer patients. The V end was cut by 6 bases, the J end by 4 bases, with 12 bases between. This CDR3 is 13 amino acids long. The germline V gene has CDR1 LNHNV and CDR2 YYDKDF (reference sequence). Using immunoSEQ multiplex PCR, the repertoire was profiled, and TCRdb retains in-frame clones only, with some absent. Of around 71,000 clones in the sample, just over 90% were seen once. The clonotype was recovered from a woman between 45 and 65 years old with colorectal cancer. The material sequenced was PBMCs. The chain uses TRBV15 and TRBJ1-2; maybe TRBD1 (6 bases). CDR3 DNA: TGTGCCACCAGAGTAGACAGGTCCTATGGCTACACCTTC. Translated, it gives CATRVDRSYGYTF.